This is a list of T cell receptor beta chains from one sample in a study of regulatory T cells in long-lasting Graves disease. MiXCR, applied by TCRdb to the multiplex PCR reads, yields one record per CDR3 protein. The sample consists of hundreds of thousands of distinct CDR3 sequences, around 15% of them appearing once. This sample comprised peripheral blood mononuclear cells (PBMCs), obtained at new diagnosis, from a patient treated with antithyroid drugs. The receptors were gathered from a female donor with Graves disease. CDR3s include the opening cysteine and the closing phenylalanine or tryptophan. D genes are given only for firm matches. Clone size is stated in some rows and not others, as once, few, many or a class when expanded.

TRBV20-1	NA	TRBJ1-1	NA	CSAREARVNTEAFF	TGCAGTGCTAGAGAGGCTCGGGTGAACACTGAAGCTTTCTTT
TRBV27	NA	TRBJ2-7	NA	CASSPPLGGKGRSYEQYF	TGTGCCAGCAGTCCTCCTCTTGGGGGGAAGGGACGCTCCTACGAGCAGTACTTC
TRBV10-2	many	TRBJ2-7	TRBD2	CASSEPLPSGRAYEQYF	TGCGCCAGCAGTGAGCCCCTTCCTAGCGGGAGGGCGTACGAGCAGTACTTC
TRBV12-3/TRBV12-4	many	TRBJ2-7	NA	CASKMGTYEQYF	TGTGCCAGCAAAATGGGAACCTACGAGCAGTACTTC
TRBV5-1	NA	TRBJ1-2	NA	CASSLSGDYYGYTF	TGCGCCAGCAGCTTGTCAGGGGATTACTATGGCTACACCTTC
TRBV28	many	TRBJ2-7	TRBD2	CASSSSGRAEQYF	TGTGCCAGCAGTTCTAGCGGGAGGGCGGAGCAGTACTTC
TRBV20-1	few	TRBJ2-7	TRBD2	CSASPIAGETYEQYF	TGCAGTGCCAGCCCGATAGCGGGAGAGACCTACGAGCAGTACTTC
TRBV7-2	NA	TRBJ1-1	NA	CASSFKCSMNTEAFF	TGTGCCAGCAGCTTTAAATGCAGTATGAACACTGAAGCTTTCTTT
TRBV2	many	TRBJ1-5	NA	CASSETYSNQPQHF	TGTGCCAGCAGCGAGACTTATAGCAATCAGCCCCAGCATTTT
TRBV15	few	TRBJ2-1	TRBD2	CATSTGTSGHNEQFF	TGTGCCACCAGCACAGGGACTAGCGGGCACAATGAGCAGTTCTTC
TRBV5-1	many	TRBJ1-4	TRBD1	CASSYRGPNEKLFF	TGCGCCAGCAGCTACAGGGGGCCTAATGAAAAACTGTTTTTT
TRBV10-3	NA	TRBJ1-1	NA	CAISVVSSNTEAFF	TGTGCCATCAGTGTTGTTTCCTCGAACACTGAAGCTTTCTTT
TRBV4-1	NA	TRBJ1-4	NA	CASSPHSVTNEKLFF	TGCGCCAGCAGCCCACATTCCGTAACTAATGAAAAACTGTTTTTT
TRBV30	few	TRBJ1-1	NA	CAWSVLGGGDTEAFF	TGTGCCTGGAGTGTACTGGGCGGGGGAGACACTGAAGCTTTCTTT
TRBV20-1	many	TRBJ2-7	TRBD2	CSAHQAGGRGEQYF	TGCAGTGCTCATCAAGCGGGAGGCCGAGGCGAGCAGTACTTC
TRBV5-6	many	TRBJ2-3	NA	CASSRDRGYQYF	TGTGCCAGCAGCCGAGACCGGGGCTACCAGTATTTT
TRBV6-2/TRBV6-3	NA	TRBJ2-4	TRBD2	CASSSLTSGLAKNIQYF	TGTGCCAGCAGTTCCTTGACTAGCGGACTAGCCAAAAACATTCAGTACTTC
TRBV11-2	many	TRBJ2-7	TRBD1	CASSLRDSLNYEQYF	TGTGCCAGCAGCTTACGGGACAGCCTTAACTACGAGCAGTACTTC
TRBV14	NA	TRBJ2-1	TRBD2	CASSQDPGLAGVDNEQFF	TGTGCCAGCAGCCAAGATCCCGGGCTAGCGGGAGTTGACAATGAGCAGTTCTTC